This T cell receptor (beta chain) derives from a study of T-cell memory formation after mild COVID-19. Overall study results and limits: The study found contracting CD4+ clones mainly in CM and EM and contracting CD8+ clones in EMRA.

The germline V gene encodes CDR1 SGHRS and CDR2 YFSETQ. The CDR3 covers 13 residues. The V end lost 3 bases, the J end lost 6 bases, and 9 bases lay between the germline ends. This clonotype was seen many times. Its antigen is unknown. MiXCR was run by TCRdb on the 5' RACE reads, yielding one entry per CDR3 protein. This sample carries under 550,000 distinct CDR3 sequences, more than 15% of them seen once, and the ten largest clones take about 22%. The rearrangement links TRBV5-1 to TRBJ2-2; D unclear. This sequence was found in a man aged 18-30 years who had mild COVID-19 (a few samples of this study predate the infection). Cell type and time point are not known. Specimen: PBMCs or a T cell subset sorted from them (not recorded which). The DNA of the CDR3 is TGCGCCAGCAGCTACCTAGTCTCCGGGGAGCTGTTTTTT. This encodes CASSYLVSGELFF. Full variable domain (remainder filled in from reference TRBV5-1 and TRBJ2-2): KAGVTQTPRYLIKTRGQQVTLSCSPISGHRSVSWYQQTPGQGLQFLFEYFSETQRNKGNFPGRFSGRQFSNSRSEMNVSTLELGDSALYLCASSYLVSGELFFGEGSRLTVL.